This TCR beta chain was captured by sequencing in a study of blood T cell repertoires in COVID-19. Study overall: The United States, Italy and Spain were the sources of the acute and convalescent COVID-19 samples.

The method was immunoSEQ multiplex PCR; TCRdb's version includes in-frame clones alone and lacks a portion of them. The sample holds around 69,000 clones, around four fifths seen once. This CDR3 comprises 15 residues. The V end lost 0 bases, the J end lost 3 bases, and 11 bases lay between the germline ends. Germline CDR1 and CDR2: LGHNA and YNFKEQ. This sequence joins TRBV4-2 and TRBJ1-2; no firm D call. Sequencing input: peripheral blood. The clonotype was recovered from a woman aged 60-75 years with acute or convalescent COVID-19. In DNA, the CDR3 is TGTGCCAGCAGCCAAGACCTTCGTTCGGACTATGGCTACACCTTC. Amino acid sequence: CASSQDLRSDYGYTF.